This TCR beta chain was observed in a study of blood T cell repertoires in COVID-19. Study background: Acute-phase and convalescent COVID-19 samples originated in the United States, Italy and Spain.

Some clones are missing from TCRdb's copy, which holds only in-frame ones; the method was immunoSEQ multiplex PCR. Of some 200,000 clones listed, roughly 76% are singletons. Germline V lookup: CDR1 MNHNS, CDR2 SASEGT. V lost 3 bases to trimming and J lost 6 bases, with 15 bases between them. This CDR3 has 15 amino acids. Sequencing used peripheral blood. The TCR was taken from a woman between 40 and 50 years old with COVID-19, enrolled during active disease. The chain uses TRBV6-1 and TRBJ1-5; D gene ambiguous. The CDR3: CASSDPLGGLQPQHF. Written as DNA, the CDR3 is TGTGCCAGCAGTGATCCCCTGGGAGGGCTTCAGCCCCAGCATTTT.